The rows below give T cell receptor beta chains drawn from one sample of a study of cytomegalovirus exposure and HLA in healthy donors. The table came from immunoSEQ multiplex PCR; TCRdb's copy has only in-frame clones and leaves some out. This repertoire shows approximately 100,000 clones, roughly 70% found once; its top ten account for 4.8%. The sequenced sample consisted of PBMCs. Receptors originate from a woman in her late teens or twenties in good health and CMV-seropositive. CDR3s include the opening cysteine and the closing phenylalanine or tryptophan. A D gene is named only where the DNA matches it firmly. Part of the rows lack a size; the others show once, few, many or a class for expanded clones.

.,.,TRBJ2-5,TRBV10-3,CAISEHDRNAQETQYF,TGTGCCATCAGTGAACACGACAGGAATGCCCAAGAGACCCAGTACTTC
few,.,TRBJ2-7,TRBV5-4,CASSSGQNYEQYF,TGTGCCAGCAGCTCCGGACAGAACTACGAGCAGTACTTC
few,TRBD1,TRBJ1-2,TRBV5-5,CASSSPGTGVWGYTF,TGTGCCAGCAGCTCCCCCGGGACAGGGGTTTGGGGCTACACCTTC
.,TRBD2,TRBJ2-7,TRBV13,CASSLRTSGRGEQYF,TGTGCCAGCAGCTTACGAACTAGCGGGAGGGGGGAGCAGTACTTC
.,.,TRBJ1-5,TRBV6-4,CASSNPYSSNQPQHF,TGTGCCAGCAGCAACCCTTACAGTAGCAATCAGCCCCAGCATTTT
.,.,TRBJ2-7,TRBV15,CATSRDRGGAGLIHEQYF,TGTGCCACCAGCAGAGATCGCGGGGGCGCGGGTCTTATCCACGAGCAGTACTTC
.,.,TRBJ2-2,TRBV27,CASRRRLGGELFF,TGTGCCAGCAGACGTAGACTCGGCGGGGAGCTGTTTTTT
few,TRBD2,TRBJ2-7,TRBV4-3,CASSQDQEGGSMAFEQYF,TGCGCCAGCAGCCAAGATCAGGAAGGCGGGAGTATGGCCTTCGAGCAGTACTTC
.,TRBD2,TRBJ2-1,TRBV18,CASSPREGSWEQFF,TGTGCCAGCTCACCCAGGGAGGGTTCCTGGGAGCAGTTCTTC
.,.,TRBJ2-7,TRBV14,CASSQGGPEYF,TGTGCCAGCAGCCAAGGGGGGCCGGAGTACTTC
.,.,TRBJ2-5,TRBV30,CAWSVQGLGETQYF,TGTGCCTGGAGTGTACAGGGCCTCGGGGAGACCCAGTACTTC
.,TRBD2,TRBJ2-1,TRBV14,CASSQGLAGVRSYNEQFF,TGTGCCAGCAGCCAAGGACTAGCGGGAGTTCGGTCCTACAATGAGCAGTTCTTC
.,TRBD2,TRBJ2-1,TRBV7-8,CASSQTSVSSYNEQFF,TGTGCCAGCAGCCAGACTAGCGTCAGCTCCTACAATGAGCAGTTCTTC
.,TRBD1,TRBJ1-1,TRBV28,CASRGSTGTEAFF,TGTGCCAGCAGGGGCTCGACAGGGACTGAAGCTTTCTTT
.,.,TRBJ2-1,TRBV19,CASSTQDLPYNEQFF,TGTGCCAGTAGTACGCAGGATTTACCGTACAATGAGCAGTTCTTC
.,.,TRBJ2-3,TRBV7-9,CASSYFTDTQYF,TGTGCCAGCAGCTACTTCACAGATACGCAGTATTTT
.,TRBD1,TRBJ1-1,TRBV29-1,CSGQGAANTEAFF,TGCAGCGGACAGGGGGCAGCGAACACTGAAGCTTTCTTT
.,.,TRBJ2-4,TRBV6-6,CASTVGVGNIQYF,TGTGCCAGCACGGTGGGAGTGGGAAACATTCAGTACTTC
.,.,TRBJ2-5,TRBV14,CASSQLAETQYF,TGTGCCAGCAGCCAGCTAGCGGAGACCCAGTACTTC
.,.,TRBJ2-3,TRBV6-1,CASSDRDFTDTQYF,TGTGCCAGCAGTGACCGGGACTTCACAGATACGCAGTATTTT
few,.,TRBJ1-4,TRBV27,CASRRLPPGEKLFF,TGTGCCAGCAGGAGACTACCACCCGGTGAAAAACTGTTTTTT
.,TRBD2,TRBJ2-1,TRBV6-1,CASHLAGVRNEQFF,TGTGCCAGCCATCTAGCGGGAGTACGCAATGAGCAGTTCTTC
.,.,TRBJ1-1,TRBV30,CAWSVLGGTEAFF,TGTGCCTGGAGTGTATTAGGGGGCACTGAAGCTTTCTTT
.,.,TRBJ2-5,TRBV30,CAWSIPSRGQYF,TGTGCCTGGAGTATACCTTCGAGGGGGCAGTACTTC
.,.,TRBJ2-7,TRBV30,CAWSPTGREQYF,TGTGCCTGGAGTCCTACAGGGCGCGAGCAGTACTTC
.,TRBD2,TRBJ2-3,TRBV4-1,CASSQDGASGTDTQYF,TGCGCCAGCAGCCAAGACGGGGCTAGCGGGACGGATACGCAGTATTTT
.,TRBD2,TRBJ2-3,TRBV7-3,CASSGSSGSPTDTQYF,TGTGCCAGCAGCGGATCTAGCGGGAGCCCCACAGATACGCAGTATTTT
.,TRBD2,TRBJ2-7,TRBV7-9,CASSLGAGGPNEQYF,TGTGCCAGCAGCTTAGGAGCGGGAGGGCCGAACGAGCAGTACTTC
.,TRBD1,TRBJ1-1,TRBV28,CASSLKGGQGDTEAFF,TGTGCCAGCAGTTTAAAGGGGGGACAGGGCGACACTGAAGCTTTCTTT
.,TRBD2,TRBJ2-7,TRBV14,CASSQGTRSAYEQYF,TGTGCCAGCAGCCAGGGGACTAGGAGCGCCTACGAGCAGTACTTC
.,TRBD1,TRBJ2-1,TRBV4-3,CASSQGTGNEQFF,TGCGCCAGCAGCCAAGGGACAGGGAATGAGCAGTTCTTC
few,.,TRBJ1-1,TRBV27,CASSSNLAEAFF,TGTGCCAGCAGTTCGAACTTGGCTGAAGCTTTCTTT
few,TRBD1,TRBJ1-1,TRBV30,CAWDRQGGTEAFF,TGTGCCTGGGACCGACAGGGAGGCACTGAAGCTTTCTTT
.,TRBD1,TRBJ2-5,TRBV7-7,CASSADRGRKTQYF,TGTGCCAGCAGCGCGGACAGGGGACGGAAGACCCAGTACTTC
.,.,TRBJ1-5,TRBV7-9,CASSSAPGDQPQHF,TGTGCCAGCAGCTCCGCGCCGGGGGATCAGCCCCAGCATTTT
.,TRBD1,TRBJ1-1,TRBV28,CASTLLPGQGSNTEAFF,TGTGCCAGCACCCTCTTACCGGGACAGGGGTCGAACACTGAAGCTTTCTTT
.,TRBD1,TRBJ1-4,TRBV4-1,CASSHRTGGYEEKLFF,TGCGCCAGCAGCCACCGGACAGGGGGCTACGAGGAAAAACTGTTTTTT